This passage covers 20 T cell receptor beta chains from one sample sequenced in a study of blood T cell repertoires in COVID-19. Sequencing was performed with immunoSEQ multiplex PCR; in TCRdb, only in-frame clones are kept and a portion is missing. In the table there are roughly 120,000 clones, 90% of which are singletons. The sample consisted of peripheral blood. Receptors were obtained from a woman aged 50 to 60 with acute or convalescent COVID-19.

The rearrangement links TRBV28 to TRBJ1-2; a possible D gene is TRBD1 (5 bases). This CDR3 region has 10 residues. V lost 8 bases, J lost 5 bases, and 6 bases lay in between. CDR1 is MDHEN and CDR2 is SYDVKM in the germline V gene. CDR3 coding DNA: TGTGCCAGCGGACAATATGGCTACACCTTC. Amino acids: CASGQYGYTF.

This clone occurred a few times. The chain couples TRBV7-9 to TRBJ1-1; no clear D. Germline assignment: CDR1 SEHNR and CDR2 FQNEAQ (reference sequence). With 5 bases removed from V and 0 bases from J, the gap between germline ends came to 16 bases. The CDR3 is 16 amino acids. The CDR3 spells CASSTNRLDMNTEAFF. The CDR3 DNA sequence: TGTGCCAGCAGCACAAATAGGTTAGACATGAACACTGAAGCTTTCTTT.

The chain combines TRBV6-5 with TRBJ1-1, with D perhaps matching TRBD1 (6 bases). The V gene lost 8 bases and the J gene lost 1 base, with 14 bases spanning the gap. Germline lookup yields CDR1 MNHEY and CDR2 SVGAGI. The CDR3 extends over 14 amino acids. CDR3 loop: CASGPGHPNTEAFF. The CDR3 bases are TGTGCCAGCGGACCGGGACACCCGAACACTGAAGCTTTCTTT.

The chain links TRBV6-2 or TRBV6-3 to TRBJ1-1; 9 bases align to TRBD1. V shed 4 bases and J 11 bases; nucleotides not matched to a gene: 5. CDR3 length: 12 residues. Germline V gene lookup returns CDR1 MNHEY and CDR2 SVGEGT. DNA for the CDR3: TGTGCCAGCAGTTCATCCGACAGGGGGGCTTTCTTT. This translates into CASSSSDRGAFF.

The chain recombines TRBV2 with TRBJ2-1; TRBD2 might be the D (6 bases). The ends were cut back, 5 bases at V and 10 bases at J, with 21 bases in the middle. Germline-derived CDR1 and CDR2 are SNHLY and FYNNEI. The CDR3 sequence is 15 residues long. The CDR3 sequence: CASSLEGSGGNEQFF. Written as DNA, the CDR3 is TGTGCCAGCAGTTTGGAGGGGTCCGGCGGGAACGAGCAGTTCTTC.

This clone occurred a few times. The chain couples TRBV18 to TRBJ2-7; D might be TRBD1 (6 bases). CDR3 length: 14 residues. The germline V gene encodes CDR1 KGHSH and CDR2 LQKENI. With 6 bases removed from V and 3 bases from J, the gap between germline ends came to 15 bases. This CDR3 is CASSPPGHLYEQYF. The DNA for the CDR3 is TGTGCCAGCTCCCCCCCGGGACACCTCTACGAGCAGTACTTC.

The chain joins TRBV9 to TRBJ1-3; D is ambiguous. This CDR3 region has 14 residues. The germline V gene encodes CDR1 SGDLS and CDR2 YYNGEE. Deletions cut 0 bases from V and 4 bases from J, with 8 bases between. CDR3 DNA sequence: TGTGCCAGCAGCGTAGGCGCGGGAGGAAACACCATATATTTT. It yields the protein CASSVGAGGNTIYF.

The chain combines TRBV3-1 (or the pseudogene TRBV3-2) with TRBJ1-3, with D possibly TRBD1 on 5 matching bases. The germline V gene has CDR1 LGHDT and CDR2 YNNKEL (reference sequence). V was clipped by 1 base and J by 2 bases, with 6 bases between them. CDR3 length: 14 residues. The CDR3 is CASSQGGAGNTIYF. The CDR3 coding sequence is TGTGCCAGCAGCCAAGGGGGGGCTGGAAACACCATATATTTT.

The chain couples TRBV7-9 to TRBJ1-1, with unresolved D. Germline lookup yields CDR1 SEHNR and CDR2 FQNEAQ (reference sequence). Deletions cut 2 bases from V and 6 bases from J, with 16 bases between. This CDR3 is 15 amino acids long. The CDR3 sequence: CASSLNSGSRAEAFF. CDR3 DNA: TGTGCCAGCAGCTTAAACTCGGGGAGTAGGGCTGAAGCTTTCTTT.

The chain combines TRBV6-5 with TRBJ2-7; TRBD2 is a possible D gene (5 bases). V lost 5 bases and J 5 bases, leaving 13 bases between the germline ends. Germline V gene data show CDR1 as MNHEY and CDR2 as SVGAGI. The CDR3 is made up of 13 amino acids. CDR3 region: CASSPWELNEQYF. DNA of the CDR3: TGTGCCAGCAGTCCCTGGGAGTTGAACGAGCAGTACTTC.

The chain couples TRBV12-3 or TRBV12-4 to TRBJ1-2; 7 positions match TRBD1. CDR3 length equals 13 residues. Trimming at V came to 6 bases and at J to 5 bases, leaving 6 bases not matched to a gene. The CDR3 loop reads CASSFDRVYGYTF. In DNA, the CDR3 is TGTGCCAGCAGCTTCGACAGGGTTTATGGCTACACCTTC.

This clone has only one observation. The genes are TRBV25-1 and TRBJ2-5; D not certain. V was cut by 5 bases and J by 3 bases, with 16 bases left in between. The V gene's germline CDR1 is MGHDK and CDR2 SYGVNS. The CDR3 loop spans 15 amino acids. The CDR3 coding sequence is TGTGCCAGCAGTACGGTCGAGTTGATGAAAGAGACCCAGTACTTC. Translated, it gives CASSTVELMKETQYF.

This chain links TRBV18 with TRBJ2-5; D possibly corresponds to TRBD1 (5 bases). Germline V gene sequence: CDR1 KGHSH, CDR2 LQKENI. V was cut by 4 bases and J by 1 base, with 10 bases left in between. The CDR3 loop spans 14 amino acids. CDR3 region: CASSQTATQETQYF. The CDR3 DNA follows: TGTGCCAGCTCACAGACAGCGACCCAAGAGACCCAGTACTTC.

The CDR3 here is CASSLVIRVGETQYF. CDR3 DNA: TGTGCCAGCAGCTTAGTCATCCGGGTAGGTGAGACCCAGTACTTC. The chain links TRBV11-3 to TRBJ2-5; D unclear. This CDR3 is built from 15 residues. Germline loops: CDR1 SGHNT, CDR2 YENEEA. Trimming cost V 1 base and J 5 bases, with 14 bases left between them.

This chain connects TRBV3-1 (or the pseudogene TRBV3-2) to TRBJ2-1, with 10 bases that match TRBD2. The germline CDR1 and CDR2 sequences are LGHDT and YNNKEL (reference sequence). The V and J ends lost 0 bases and 0 bases, in that order; junction bases with no gene match: 2. CDR3 length: 17 residues. The CDR3 reads CASSQDSGGSSYNEQFF. CDR3 in DNA: TGTGCCAGCAGCCAAGATAGCGGGGGGAGCTCCTACAATGAGCAGTTCTTC.

This chain links TRBV15 with TRBJ1-5; D may be TRBD1 (5 bases). V gave up 5 bases and J gave up 0 bases, with 11 bases separating them. Germline assignment: CDR1 LNHNV and CDR2 YYDKDF (reference sequence). The CDR3 has 15 residues. CDR3 amino acids: CATSGGHFSNQPQHF. The CDR3 DNA is TGTGCCACCAGCGGCGGACACTTTAGCAATCAGCCCCAGCATTTT.

The genes are TRBV14 and TRBJ2-3, with 10 bases identical to TRBD2. The germline V gene has CDR1 SGHDN and CDR2 FVKESK. CDR3 length: 18 amino acids. Trimming removed 1 base from V and 0 bases from J; junction bases left unmatched: 7. CDR3 residues: CASSQVPTTSGSTDTQYF. CDR3 nucleotide sequence: TGTGCCAGCAGCCAAGTCCCAACGACTAGCGGGAGCACAGATACGCAGTATTTT.

This rearrangement joins TRBV19 to TRBJ1-5; 7 bases align to TRBD1. Germline V gives CDR1 LNHDA, CDR2 SQIVND (reference sequence). Trimming cost V 7 bases and J 7 bases; bases outside gene matches: 13. CDR3 length equals 15 residues. The CDR3 DNA reads as TGTGCCAGTACCCCGCCAGGGGGGATCTTGCAGCCCCAGCATTTT. Translating gives CASTPPGGILQPQHF.

The DNA of the CDR3 is TGTGCCAGACCCGCCGGGGGGGGGACCACTGAAGCTTTCTTT. It specifies CARPAGGGTTEAFF. The chain carries TRBV2 and TRBJ1-1, with D tentatively TRBD1 (5 bases). Germline V gene lookup returns CDR1 SNHLY and CDR2 FYNNEI. The CDR3 is made up of 14 amino acids. Trimming shortened V by 9 bases and J by 4 bases, and 18 bases separated the two germline ends.

The chain links TRBV28 to TRBJ1-1; D remains ambiguous. Germline V gene sequence: CDR1 MDHEN, CDR2 SYDVKM. With 2 bases removed from V and 2 bases from J, the gap between germline ends came to 9 bases. The CDR3 loop spans 14 amino acids. The CDR3 reads CASSLLGLNTEAFF. Here the CDR3 DNA reads TGTGCCAGCAGTTTACTTGGCCTTAACACTGAAGCTTTCTTT.